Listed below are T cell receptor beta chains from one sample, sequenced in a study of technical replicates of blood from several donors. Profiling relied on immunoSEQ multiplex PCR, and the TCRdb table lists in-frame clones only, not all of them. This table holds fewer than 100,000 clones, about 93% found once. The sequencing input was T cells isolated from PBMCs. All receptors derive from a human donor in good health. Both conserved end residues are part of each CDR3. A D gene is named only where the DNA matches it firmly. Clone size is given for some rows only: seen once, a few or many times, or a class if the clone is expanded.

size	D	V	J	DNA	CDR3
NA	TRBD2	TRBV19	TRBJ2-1	TGTGCCAGTAGTACGCCAACTAGCGGGATGTACAATGAGCAGTTCTTC	CASSTPTSGMYNEQFF
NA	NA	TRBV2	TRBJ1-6	TGTGCCAGCAGTGAGGACAGTTATTCACCCCTCCACTTT	CASSEDSYSPLHF
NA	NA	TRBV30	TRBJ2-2	TGTGCCTGGAGTCCAGGCAGGGCCGGGGAGCTGTTTTTT	CAWSPGRAGELFF
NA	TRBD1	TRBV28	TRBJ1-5	TGTGCCAGCAGCCTGACCGGGACAGGGAATCAGCCCCAGCATTTT	CASSLTGTGNQPQHF
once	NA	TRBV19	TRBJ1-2	TGTGCCAGTAGCCTGGAGCGGGGTTTTTATGGCTACACCTTC	CASSLERGFYGYTF
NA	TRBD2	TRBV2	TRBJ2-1	TGTGCCAGCAGTGGAGAAGCGGGGATCGACAATGAGCAGTTCTTC	CASSGEAGIDNEQFF
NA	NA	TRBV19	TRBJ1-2	TGTGCCAGTAGTACCGGGGACTTCTCCTATGGCTACACCTTC	CASSTGDFSYGYTF
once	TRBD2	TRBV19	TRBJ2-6	TGTGCCAGTTCCCCTTTAGCGGGAGGAAGAGGGGCCAACGTCCTGACTTTC	CASSPLAGGRGANVLTF
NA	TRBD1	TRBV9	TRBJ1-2	TGTGCCAGCAGCGCCTCAGCGACAGGGGGCTCTGGCTACACCTTC	CASSASATGGSGYTF
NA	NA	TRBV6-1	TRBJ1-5	TGTGCCAGCAGGGCAGGCCCCAATCAGCCCCAGCATTTT	CASRAGPNQPQHF
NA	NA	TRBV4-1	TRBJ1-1	TGCGCCAGCAGCCAGGGACTAATGAACACTGAAGCTTTCTTT	CASSQGLMNTEAFF
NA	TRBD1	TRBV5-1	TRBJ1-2	TGCGCCAGCAGTTCCGGGACAGGGAACTATGGCTACACCTTC	CASSSGTGNYGYTF
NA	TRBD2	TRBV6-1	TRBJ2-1	TGTGCCAGCAGTGAAGCGATCCTAGCGGTCTATGAGCAGTTCTTC	CASSEAILAVYEQFF
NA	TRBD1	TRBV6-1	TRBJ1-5	TGTGCCAGCAGTGAATTAGGGACAGGGGCCCCGTTTAGCAATCAGCCCCAGCATTTT	CASSELGTGAPFSNQPQHF
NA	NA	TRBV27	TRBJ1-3	TGTGCCAGCAGGCACGACAGCTCTGGAAACACCATATATTTT	CASRHDSSGNTIYF
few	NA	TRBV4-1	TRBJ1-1	TGCGCCAGCAGCCAAGCCTCGTTCCGCACTGAAGCTTTCTTT	CASSQASFRTEAFF
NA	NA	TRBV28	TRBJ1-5	TGTGCCAGCAGTTCTCCGCGGCCCCAGCATTTT	CASSSPRPQHF
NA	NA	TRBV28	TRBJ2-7	TGTGCCAGCAGTCAACAATCAGGGTCTCCCTACGAGCAGTACTTC	CASSQQSGSPYEQYF
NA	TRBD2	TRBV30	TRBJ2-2	TGTGCCTGGACCCGGGGGGAGCGGGAGCTGTTTTTT	CAWTRGERELFF
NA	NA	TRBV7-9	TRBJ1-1	TGTGCCAGCAGCTTAGACTTGTCAGGAAACACTGAAGCTTTCTTT	CASSLDLSGNTEAFF
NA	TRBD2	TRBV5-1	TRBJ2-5	TGCGCCAGCAGCAACCCACTAGGCGGGAGATTGGAGACCCAGTACTTC	CASSNPLGGRLETQYF
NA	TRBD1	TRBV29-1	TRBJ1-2	TGCAGCGTTGGGGACAGGGGAAACTATGGCTACACCTTC	CSVGDRGNYGYTF
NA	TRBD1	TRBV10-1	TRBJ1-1	TGCGCCAGCAGTGGCCAGGTAGGGACAGCCAACACTGAAGCTTTCTTT	CASSGQVGTANTEAFF
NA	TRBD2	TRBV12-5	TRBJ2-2	TGTGCTAGTGGTTTGGTAGCGGGGGTGAACACCGGGGAGCTGTTTTTT	CASGLVAGVNTGELFF
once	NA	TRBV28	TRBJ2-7	TGTGCCAGCAGTTTATACCGGGGGACCTACGAGCAGTACTTC	CASSLYRGTYEQYF
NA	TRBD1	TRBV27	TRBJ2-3	TGTGCCAGCAGTCCGTCCCGGACAGGGAGTACAGATACGCAGTATTTT	CASSPSRTGSTDTQYF
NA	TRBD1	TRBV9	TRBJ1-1	TGTGCCAGCACCAACAGGGGAAACACTGAAGCTTTCTTT	CASTNRGNTEAFF
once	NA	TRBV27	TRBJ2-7	TGTGCCAGCGGTCCCTTACAATCGCCCGAGCAGTACTTC	CASGPLQSPEQYF
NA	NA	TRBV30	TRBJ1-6	TGTGCCTCGAGGAGAGGTTCTCGCTCACCCCTCCACTTT	CASRRGSRSPLHF
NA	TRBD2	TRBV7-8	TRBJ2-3	TGTGCCAGCGTTAGGGGAGGGAGGACAGATACGCAGTATTTT	CASVRGGRTDTQYF
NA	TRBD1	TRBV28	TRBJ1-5	TGTGCCACAACCGGGACAGGGGCGGGCAATCAGCCCCAGCATTTT	CATTGTGAGNQPQHF
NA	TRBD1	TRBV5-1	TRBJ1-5	TGCGCCAGCAGACCGACAGGGGAGGATCAGCCCCAGCATTTT	CASRPTGEDQPQHF
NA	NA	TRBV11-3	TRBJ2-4	TGTGCCAGCAGCCCCGGACAGATCGAGTTAAACATTCAGTACTTC	CASSPGQIELNIQYF
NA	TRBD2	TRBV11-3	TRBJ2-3	TGTGCCAGCAGCTTGTTAGCGGGGGGCCGCACAGATACGCAGTATTTT	CASSLLAGGRTDTQYF
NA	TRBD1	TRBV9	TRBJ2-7	TGTGCCAGCAGCCGTAGAAAGGGGCAGGGGGAGATCTACGAGCAGTACTTC	CASSRRKGQGEIYEQYF
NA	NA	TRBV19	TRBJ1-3	TGTGCCAGTAGTTCTCAGGAGGACTTTGGAAACACCATATATTTT	CASSSQEDFGNTIYF
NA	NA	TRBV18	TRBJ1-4	TGTGCCAGCTCACCATATCGAAGCGATGAAAAACTGTTTTTT	CASSPYRSDEKLFF
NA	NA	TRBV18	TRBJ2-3	TGTGCCAGCTCACAAGCGACAGGACAACTTAGCACAGATACGCAGTATTTT	CASSQATGQLSTDTQYF
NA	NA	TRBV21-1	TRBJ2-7	TGTGCCATCTTTCCTTCACCGGGGGAGGAGTACGAGCAGTACTTC	CAIFPSPGEEYEQYF
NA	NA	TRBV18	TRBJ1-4	TGTGCCAGCTCACGAGGCGAGAGTGAAAAACTGTTTTTT	CASSRGESEKLFF
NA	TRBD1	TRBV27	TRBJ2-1	TGTGCCAGCAGTTCACGACAGGGGCCCAGTGAGCAGTTCTTC	CASSSRQGPSEQFF
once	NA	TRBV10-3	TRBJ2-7	TGTGCCATCAGTCCACAGGGTTACGAGCAGTACTTC	CAISPQGYEQYF
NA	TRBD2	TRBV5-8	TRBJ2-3	TGTGCCAGCAGCCGCTCCTTAGCCGGGAGGGTAGATACGCAGTATTTT	CASSRSLAGRVDTQYF
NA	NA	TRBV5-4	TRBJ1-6	TGTGCCAGCCGAGAAATGGGCCGACGGAATTCACCCCTCCACTTT	CASREMGRRNSPLHF